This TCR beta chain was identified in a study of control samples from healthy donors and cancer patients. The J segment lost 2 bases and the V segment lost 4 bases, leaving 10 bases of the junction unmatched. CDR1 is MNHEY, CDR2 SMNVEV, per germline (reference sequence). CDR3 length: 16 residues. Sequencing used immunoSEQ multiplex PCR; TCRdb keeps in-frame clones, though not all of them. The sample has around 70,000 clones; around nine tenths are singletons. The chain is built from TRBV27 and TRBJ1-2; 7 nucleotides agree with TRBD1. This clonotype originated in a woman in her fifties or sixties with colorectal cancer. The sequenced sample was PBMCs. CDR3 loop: CASSYLGTAKNYGYTF. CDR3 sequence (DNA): TGTGCCAGCAGTTACCTTGGGACAGCCAAGAACTATGGCTACACCTTC.